One and the same sample provided the 20 T cell receptor beta chains below, sequenced in a study of cytotoxic CD8 clonotypes in ibrutinib-treated CLL. The data were produced by immunoSEQ multiplex PCR, yet TCRdb's version contains in-frame clones alone and is incomplete. This repertoire shows around 150,000 clones, more than 75% found once; its top ten account for over 2%. The specimen was PBMCs, collected after 12 months of ibrutinib treatment. Source of these receptors: a human donor with chronic lymphocytic leukemia.

The CDR3 sequence: CASIHTSGRNTGELFF. The CDR3 coding sequence is TGTGCCAGTATTCACACTAGCGGGAGGAACACCGGGGAGCTGTTTTTT. The chain links TRBV19 to TRBJ2-2; 11 bases match TRBD2. V shed 7 bases and J 1 base; nucleotides not matched to a gene: 5. This CDR3 has 16 residues. The germline V gene has CDR1 LNHDA and CDR2 SQIVND (reference sequence).

The chain uses TRBV28 and TRBJ1-3; D not certain. The V end lost 1 base, the J end lost 4 bases, and 17 bases lay between the germline ends. CDR3 size: 17 residues. Germline CDR1 is MDHEN and CDR2 is SYDVKM. CDR3 bases: TGTGCCAGCAGTTTATTGGGTCGAGGCACACACGGAAACACCATATATTTT. Encoded protein: CASSLLGRGTHGNTIYF.

This chain links TRBV7-6 with TRBJ2-5, with D possibly matching TRBD2 (5 bases). V was pared by 1 base and J by 5 bases, with 11 bases between. The CDR3 is made up of 14 amino acids. Germline values: CDR1 SGHVS, CDR2 FNYEAQ. The CDR3 DNA reads as TGTGCCAGCAGCTTAGTAGGACCGGGGGAGACCCAGTACTTC. Translation gives CASSLVGPGETQYF.

The CDR3 DNA follows: TGTGCCAGCAGTTTATCCCCACAGGGGTGGTTTGGCTACACCTTC. Encoded protein: CASSLSPQGWFGYTF. The chain joins TRBV28 to TRBJ1-2, with 7 bases identical to TRBD1. V shed 1 base, J shed 7 bases, and the junction held 9 bases outside the gene matches. Germline CDR1 and CDR2: MDHEN and SYDVKM. This CDR3 is built from 15 residues.

This clone was seen many times. The chain uses TRBV18 and TRBJ1-6; maybe TRBD1 (6 bases). The CDR3 has 14 amino acids. The V gene lost 4 bases and the J gene lost 14 bases, with 18 bases spanning the gap. Germline CDR1 KGHSH, CDR2 LQKENI. CDR3 loop: CASSLDQGSNTLHF. The CDR3 DNA reads as TGTGCCAGCTCACTCGACCAGGGGTCGAATACCCTCCACTTT. Full variable domain (rest looked up from reference TRBV18 and TRBJ1-6): NAGVMQNPRHLVRRRGQEARLRCSPMKGHSHVYWYRQLPEEGLKFMVYLQKENIIDESGMPKERFSAEFPKEGPSILRIQQVVRGDSAAYFCASSLDQGSNTLHFGNGTRLTVT.

The V call is TRBV7-9, the J call TRBJ1-1, with a possible D match to TRBD1 (5 bases). Germline V lookup: CDR1 SEHNR, CDR2 FQNEAQ (reference sequence). This CDR3 region has 12 residues. V was trimmed by 6 bases and J by 4 bases, leaving 9 bases between them. DNA for the CDR3: TGTGCCAGCAGTCCGAGGGGCACTGAAGCTTTCTTT. It translates to CASSPRGTEAFF.

This clone showed up just a few times. The rearrangement uses TRBV9 and TRBJ2-5, with D tentatively TRBD2 (6 bases). CDR3 length equals 15 residues. Trimming shortened V by 0 bases and J by 5 bases, and 14 bases separated the two germline ends. CDR1 and CDR2 (germline): SGDLS, YYNGEE. CDR3 loop: CASSVALGGWETQYF. CDR3 sequence (DNA): TGTGCCAGCAGCGTAGCTCTGGGGGGTTGGGAGACCCAGTACTTC. Combining the CDR3 with reference TRBV9 and TRBJ2-5 gives the whole variable domain DSGVTQTPKHLITATGQRVTLRCSPRSGDLSVYWYQQSLDQGLQFLIQYYNGEERAKGNILERFSAQQFPDLHSELNLSSLELGDSALYFCASSVALGGWETQYFGPGTRLLVL.

This rearrangement joins TRBV9 to TRBJ1-1; the match to TRBD1 covers 7 bases. CDR1 and CDR2 (germline): SGDLS, YYNGEE. The ends lost 1 base at V and 1 base at J; junction bases unmatched: 7. This CDR3 comprises 16 residues. The CDR3 DNA is TGTGCCAGCAGCGTACCCGCCGGGACAGCGAACACTGAAGCTTTCTTT. Its protein product is CASSVPAGTANTEAFF.

This chain joins TRBV19 and TRBJ2-3; tentative D call: TRBD2 (5 bases). CDR1 is LNHDA and CDR2 is SQIVND in the germline V gene (reference sequence). Trimming pared 1 base from V and 3 bases from J, leaving 11 bases between. The CDR3 consists of 15 residues. The CDR3 reads CASSIGAGSTDTQYF. CDR3 sequence (DNA): TGTGCCAGTAGTATAGGGGCGGGTAGTACAGATACGCAGTATTTT.

The chain couples TRBV4-2 to TRBJ2-1, with D unresolved. CDR3 length: 14 amino acids. CDR1 is LGHNA and CDR2 is YNFKEQ in the germline V gene. V lost 0 bases to trimming and J lost 5 bases, with 8 bases between them. CDR3 in DNA: TGTGCCAGCAGCCAAGAGGAACTAAACAATGAGCAGTTCTTC. It is translated as CASSQEELNNEQFF.

This clone has only a few counts. The chain uses TRBV7-2 and TRBJ2-3, with D possibly being TRBD2 (6 bases). The CDR3 length is 15 residues. Germline lookup yields CDR1 SGHTA and CDR2 FQGNSA. The germline V and J ends were trimmed by 0 bases and 4 bases, with 11 bases remaining between them. The CDR3 DNA is TGTGCCAGCAGCTTAGCGGGAGGCGGGGCAGATACGCAGTATTTT. Amino acids: CASSLAGGGADTQYF.

The chain carries TRBV29-1 and TRBJ2-1; 10 bases are a match to TRBD2. The CDR3 loop spans 13 amino acids. Germline V gene data show CDR1 as SQVTM and CDR2 as ANQGSEA. The CDR3: CGGGTSVYNEQFF. The CDR3 DNA sequence: TGCGGGGGGGGGACTAGCGTATACAATGAGCAGTTCTTC.

The rearrangement uses TRBV9 and TRBJ1-2; no clear D gene. The CDR3 spans 17 residues. Germline values: CDR1 SGDLS, CDR2 YYNGEE. Trimming removed 2 bases from V and 2 bases from J, with 19 bases in between. The CDR3 DNA follows: TGTGCCAGCAGCGTTGACATCGTCCATAAGGCCAACTATGGCTACACCTTC. Residues: CASSVDIVHKANYGYTF.

V is TRBV7-2 and J is TRBJ1-3; D call uncertain. This CDR3 contains 16 residues. CDR1 is SGHTA, CDR2 FQGNSA, per germline. The germline V and J ends were trimmed by 1 base and 0 bases, with 10 bases remaining between them. This CDR3 reads CASSLVAGTSGNTIYF. The DNA of the CDR3 is TGTGCCAGCAGCTTAGTAGCAGGAACCTCTGGAAACACCATATATTTT. Full variable domain (missing parts from reference TRBV7-2 and TRBJ1-3): GAGVSQSPSNKVTEKGKDVELRCDPISGHTALYWYRQSLGQGLEFLIYFQGNSAPDKSGLPSDRFSAERTGGSVSTLTIQRTQQEDSAVYLCASSLVAGTSGNTIYFGEGSWLTVV.

This chain uses TRBV6-5 with TRBJ2-2, with 7 bases identical to TRBD1. Per germline, CDR1 MNHEY and CDR2 SVGAGI. The CDR3 has 14 residues. Trimming at V came to 8 bases and at J to 6 bases, leaving 9 bases not matched to a gene. This chain's CDR3 is CASSTLTGAGELFF. The CDR3 DNA reads as TGTGCCAGCTCGACGTTAACAGGGGCCGGGGAGCTGTTTTTT.

The chain links TRBV21-1 to TRBJ2-3; the table's D gene call, TRBD2, was not cross checked with the DNA. TRBV21-1 is an annotated pseudogene. The CDR3 is made up of 14 amino acids. The CDR3 DNA sequence: TGTGCCAGCAGCAAAGACGGGGGGACAGATACGCAGTATTTT. Translating gives CASSKDGGTDTQYF.

V is TRBV6-5 and J is TRBJ1-4, with 8 nucleotides matching TRBD1. This CDR3 is 13 amino acids long. CDR1 and CDR2 (germline): MNHEY, SVGAGI. V shed 6 bases, J shed 4 bases, and the junction held 1 base outside the gene matches. The CDR3 nucleotides read TGTGCCAGCAGCGACAGGGGTAATGAAAAACTGTTTTTT. Translated, it gives CASSDRGNEKLFF.

The chain is built from TRBV6-5 and TRBJ1-4; the match to TRBD1 covers 8 bases. CDR1 MNHEY and CDR2 SVGAGI come from the germline V gene. This CDR3 contains 15 residues. Losses at the gene ends were 6 bases for V and 5 bases for J; bases not matched to a gene: 8. The CDR3 DNA is TGTGCCAGCAGAGTAAGACAGGGGACAAATGAAAAACTGTTTTTT. Translation: CASRVRQGTNEKLFF.

The V and J genes are TRBV4-3 and TRBJ2-2, with 9 bases matching TRBD2. The V gene's germline CDR1 is LGHNA and CDR2 YSLEER. V lost 2 bases and J lost 1; bases outside the gene matches: 2. CDR3 length: 16 amino acids. The CDR3: CASSQRLAVNTGELFF. CDR3 coding DNA: TGCGCCAGCAGCCAAAGACTAGCGGTGAACACCGGGGAGCTGTTTTTT.

This rearrangement joins TRBV27 to TRBJ2-5, with 9 nucleotides matching TRBD1. Germline trimming cut 7 bases from V and 5 bases from J; bases unmatched to any gene: 5. The CDR3 runs to 13 residues. Germline lookup yields CDR1 MNHEY and CDR2 SMNVEV (reference sequence). The chain's CDR3 is CASKGTGRETQYF. DNA for the CDR3: TGTGCCAGCAAGGGGACAGGGAGGGAGACCCAGTACTTC.